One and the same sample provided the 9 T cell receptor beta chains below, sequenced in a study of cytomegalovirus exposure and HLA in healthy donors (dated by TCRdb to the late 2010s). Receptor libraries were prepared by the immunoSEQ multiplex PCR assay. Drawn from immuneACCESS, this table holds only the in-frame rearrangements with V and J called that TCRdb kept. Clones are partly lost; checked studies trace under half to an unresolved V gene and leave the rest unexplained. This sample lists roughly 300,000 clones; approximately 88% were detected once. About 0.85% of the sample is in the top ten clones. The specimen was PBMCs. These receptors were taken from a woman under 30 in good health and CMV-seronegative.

CDR3 coding DNA: TGCAGCGTGGGACTGTTAGACACAGATACGCAGTATTTT. Protein: CSVGLLDTDTQYF. This sequence joins TRBV29-1 and TRBJ2-3; possible D gene TRBD2, 6 bases. The CDR3 spans 13 residues. CDR1 and CDR2 (germline): SQVTM, ANQGSEA. Between the trimmed V and J ends, which lost 6 bases and 2 bases, there was a span of 12 bases.

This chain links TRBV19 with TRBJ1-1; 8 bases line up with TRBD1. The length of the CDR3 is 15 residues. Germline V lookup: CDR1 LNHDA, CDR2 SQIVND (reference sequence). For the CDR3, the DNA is TGTGCAGTTCGGGACAGGAAGCGTATGAACACTGAAGCTTTCTTT. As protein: CAVRDRKRMNTEAFF. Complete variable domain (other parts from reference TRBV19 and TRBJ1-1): DGGITQSPKYLFRKEGQNVTLSCEQNLNHDAMYWYRQDPGQGLRLIYYSQIVNDFQKGDIAEGYSVSREKKESFPLTVTSAQKNPTAFYLCAVRDRKRMNTEAFFGQGTRLTVV.

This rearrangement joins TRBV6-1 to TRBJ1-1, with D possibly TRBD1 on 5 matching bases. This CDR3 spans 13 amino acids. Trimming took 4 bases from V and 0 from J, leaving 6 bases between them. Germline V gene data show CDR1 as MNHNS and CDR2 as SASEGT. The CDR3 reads CASSGTMNTEAFF. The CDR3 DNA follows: TGTGCCAGCAGTGGGACAATGAACACTGAAGCTTTCTTT.

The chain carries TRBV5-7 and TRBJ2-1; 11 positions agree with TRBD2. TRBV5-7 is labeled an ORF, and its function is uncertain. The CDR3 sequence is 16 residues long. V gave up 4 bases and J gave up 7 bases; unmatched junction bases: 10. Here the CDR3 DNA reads TGTGCCAGCAGCAGCACTAGCGGGAGTCTAGATAATGAGCAGTTCTTC. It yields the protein CASSSTSGSLDNEQFF.

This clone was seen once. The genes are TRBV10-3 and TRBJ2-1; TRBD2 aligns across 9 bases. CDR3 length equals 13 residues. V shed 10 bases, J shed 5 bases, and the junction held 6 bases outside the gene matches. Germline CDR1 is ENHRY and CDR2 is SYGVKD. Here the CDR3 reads CATSGGSNNEQFF. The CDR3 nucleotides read TGTGCCACAAGCGGGGGGTCGAACAATGAGCAGTTCTTC.

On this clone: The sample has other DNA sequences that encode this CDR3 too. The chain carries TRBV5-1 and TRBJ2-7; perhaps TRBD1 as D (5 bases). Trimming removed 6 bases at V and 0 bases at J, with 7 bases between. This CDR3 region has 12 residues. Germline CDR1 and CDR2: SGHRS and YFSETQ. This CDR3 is CASKDTSYEQYF. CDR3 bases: TGCGCCAGCAAGGACACCTCCTACGAGCAGTACTTC.

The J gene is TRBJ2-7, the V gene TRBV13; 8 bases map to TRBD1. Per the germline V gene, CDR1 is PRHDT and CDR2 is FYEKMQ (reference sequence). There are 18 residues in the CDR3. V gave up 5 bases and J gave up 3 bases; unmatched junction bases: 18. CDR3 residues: CASSKWTGSGGQDYEQYF. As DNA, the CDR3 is TGTGCCAGCAGCAAATGGACAGGGTCAGGGGGGCAGGACTACGAGCAGTACTTC.

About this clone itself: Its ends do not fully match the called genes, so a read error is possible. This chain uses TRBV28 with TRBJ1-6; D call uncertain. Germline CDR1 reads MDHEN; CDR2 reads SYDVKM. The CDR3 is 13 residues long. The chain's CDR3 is CASSPIGHSALHF. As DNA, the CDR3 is TGTGCCAGCAGTCCCATTGGCCATTCAGCCCTCCACTTT.

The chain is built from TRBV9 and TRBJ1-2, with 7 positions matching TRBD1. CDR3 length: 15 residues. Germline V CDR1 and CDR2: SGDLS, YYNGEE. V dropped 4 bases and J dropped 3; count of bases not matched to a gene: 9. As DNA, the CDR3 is TGTGCCAGCAGCCCTATACAGGGGACCCACTATGGCTACACCTTC. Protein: CASSPIQGTHYGYTF.